Sequencing of this TCR beta chain was carried out in a study of T cell clonotyping in hematopoietic cell transplantation (dated by TCRdb to the early 2020s). In the study overall: In the study, 135 blood samples were gathered from 35 to 45 consecutive transplant recipients and their related donors. Recruitment of patients ran from 2015 to early 2017, and follow-up continued until late 2020 or until death. Study-wide conclusions, independent of this receptor: Overlap with donor repertoires was found for only a small fraction of recipient repertoires, with over 95% found to appear de novo at the given depth. Donor and pretransplant recipient Inverse Simpson Index values predicted broader posttransplant TCR repertoire diversity. A decrease in recipient TCR diversity was observed after transplant, and a progressive increase in pathologically expanded clonotypes was seen from day 30 to day 180. The sample size was limited, and CD4 and CD8 repertoire contributions could not be separated because cells were not sorted.

The CDR3, from cysteine to phenylalanine, totals 17 residues. The read is trimmed to its CDR3 DNA, 51 bases read in frame from base 1. Cut back by 1 base and 0 bases, the V and J ends lie 13 bases apart. CDR1 and CDR2, per the germline V gene, are SGHVS and FQNEAQ. Explained via the paper, the time point label denotes: 100 days after allo-HCT. Blood samples were obtained from recipients approximately 28 days before transplant and at days 30, 100 and 180 after transplant. Nuclei Lysis Solution was used to extract genomic DNA from fresh or cryopreserved unfractionated peripheral blood mononuclear cells. On this clone itself: Its target antigen remains unknown. The input lacks base qualities; no much larger clone sits a single base away.

TCR beta CDR3 regions were amplified from genomic DNA with the immunoSEQ assay, a bias-controlled multiplex PCR using V- and J-specific primers. A second PCR step added a proprietary barcode and Illumina adapter sequences to the CDR3 amplicons. CDR3 libraries were sequenced on an Illumina MiSeq instrument. The source study handled its data this way. Export and quality control were performed with immunoSEQ Analyzer 3.0, and downstream analyses were performed with R Bioconductor and Immunarch. Repertoire metrics were calculated using only productive rearrangements within the normalized downsampled data set. In the normalized cohort, a clonotype counted as pathologically expanded if the clonotype was larger than 5 templates. The Inverse Simpson Index was used to measure repertoire diversity. CMV-specificity analyses were carried out on the non-normalized data set to capture all clonotypes. This is the immuneACCESS table as TCRdb keeps it, with only in-frame sequences that have V and J called. A part of the clones is gone; compared with another copy, unresolved V genes explain less than half, and the rest is unexplained. V and J calls and clone size are those listed in that table; D and trimming were worked out from the DNA. The table for this sample lists 25,000 to 30,000 clones; 92% of them were counted only once. The ten largest clones add up to about 11% of the sample.

The sequence links TRBV7-8 to TRBJ1-5; a weak D assignment points to TRBD1 (6 bases agree). The specimen comprised PBMCs, sampled 100 days after allogeneic stem cell transplant. The origin of this receptor is a female patient in her 50s who had an allogeneic stem cell transplant from a related donor, so the T cells may come from the graft donor. Some clones in this sample may be carry-over from other donors' samples. CDR3 region: CASSLDGQGLSNQPQHF. Read as DNA, the sequence is TGTGCCAGCAGCTTAGATGGCCAGGGGCTTAGCAATCAGCCCCAGCATTTT.